One and the same sample provided the 18 T cell receptor beta chains below, sequenced in a study of blood T cells in healthy people across ages. It was with a sample-barcoded 5' primer and a J-beta primer mix that a second PCR of about 6 to 12 cycles was run. TCRdb ran MiXCR on the 5' RACE reads and lists one entry per CDR3 protein. The repertoire includes 700,000 to 1,000,000 distinct CDR3 sequences, roughly 44% of them detected once, and around 21% sits in the top ten. Input material: blood. These receptors came from a man aged 55 to 70 in good health.

The gene calls are TRBV6-2 or TRBV6-3 and TRBJ2-7; D remains unclear. With 5 bases removed from V and 2 bases from J, the gap between germline ends came to 10 bases. Germline loops: CDR1 MNHEY, CDR2 SVGEGT. The CDR3 consists of 13 residues. CDR3 in amino acids: CASSDELTYEQYF. Here the CDR3 DNA reads TGTGCCAGCAGTGACGAACTTACCTACGAGCAGTACTTC.

V usage is TRBV7-9 and J usage is TRBJ2-1; 7 bases agree with TRBD1. This CDR3 has 14 amino acids. CDR1 is SEHNR and CDR2 is FQNEAQ in the germline V gene (reference sequence). The ends lost 4 bases at V and 9 bases at J; junction bases unmatched: 9. CDR3 protein: CASSSSTGLAEQFF. DNA of the CDR3: TGTGCCAGCAGCTCGTCGACAGGGCTCGCTGAGCAGTTCTTC.

This clonotype was seen a few times. V and J are TRBV12-3 or TRBV12-4 and TRBJ2-2; 12 positions agree with TRBD2. V shed 8 bases and J 7 bases; nucleotides not matched to a gene: 11. The CDR3 runs 16 residues. The CDR3 nucleotides read TGTGCCAGCCACATCCTAGCGGGGGGGCCTGGCGGGGAGCTGTTTTTT. Translation gives CASHILAGGPGGELFF.

The chain recombines TRBV18 with TRBJ1-4; the D gene is possibly TRBD1 (5 bases). CDR3 size: 16 residues. The V and J ends lost 6 bases and 7 bases respectively, with 21 bases between them. The germline V gene has CDR1 KGHSH and CDR2 LQKENI. Written as DNA, the CDR3 is TGTGCCAGCTCCCAGACCAGCCAGGGTGGGAGTGAAAAACTGTTTTTT. Its translation: CASSQTSQGGSEKLFF. The full variable domain, in which reference TRBV18 and TRBJ1-4 provide the parts outside the CDR3, is NAGVMQNPRHLVRRRGQEARLRCSPMKGHSHVYWYRQLPEEGLKFMVYLQKENIIDESGMPKERFSAEFPKEGPSILRIQQVVRGDSAAYFCASSQTSQGGSEKLFFGSGTQLSVL.

This clonotype was counted once. A read error is possible here, since a much larger clone lies one base away. The chain recombines TRBV7-2 with TRBJ2-4, with TRBD2 identical over 7 bases. This CDR3 comprises 15 residues. Germline values: CDR1 SGHTA, CDR2 FQGNSA. V lost 6 bases to trimming and J lost 0 bases; unmatched junction nucleotides: 5. In DNA, the CDR3 is TGTGCCAGCAGTCAGCGGGATCTAGCCAAAAACATTCAGTACTTC. Amino acids: CASSQRDLAKNIQYF.

This chain's CDR3 is CASSLETPNNSPLHF. The CDR3 DNA reads as TGCGCCAGCAGCTTGGAGACACCAAATAATTCACCCCTCCACTTT. The chain recombines TRBV5-1 with TRBJ1-6; D unresolved. CDR3 size: 15 residues. Trimming removed 0 bases from V and 5 bases from J, with 9 bases in between. Germline V gene data show CDR1 as SGHRS and CDR2 as YFSETQ. Complete variable domain (other parts from reference TRBV5-1 and TRBJ1-6): KAGVTQTPRYLIKTRGQQVTLSCSPISGHRSVSWYQQTPGQGLQFLFEYFSETQRNKGNFPGRFSGRQFSNSRSEMNVSTLELGDSALYLCASSLETPNNSPLHFGNGTRLTVT.

This clonotype was counted ten times or more. The chain recombines TRBV5-1 with TRBJ2-7; D is unclear. The CDR3 covers 14 residues. V gave up 5 bases and J gave up 12 bases, with 24 bases separating them. The germline CDR1 and CDR2 sequences are SGHRS and YFSETQ. The CDR3 coding sequence is TGCGCCAGCAGATCCGGCCTAACACACGAAAGACGGTACTTC. Amino acid sequence: CASRSGLTHERRYF.

The rearrangement uses TRBV11-2 and TRBJ2-5; D possibly corresponds to TRBD2 (6 bases). Germline lookup yields CDR1 SGHAT and CDR2 FQNNGV. Trimming left V 1 base short and J 5 bases short, with 11 bases between. This CDR3 region has 14 residues. The CDR3 loop is CASSLAPGRETQYF. DNA of the CDR3: TGTGCCAGCAGCTTAGCTCCAGGGAGGGAGACCCAGTACTTC.

The rearrangement links TRBV20-1 to TRBJ1-5, with 9 bases matching TRBD1. There are 22 residues in the CDR3. V shed 3 bases, J shed 1 base, and the junction held 25 bases outside the gene matches. Germline assignment: CDR1 DFQATT and CDR2 SNEGSKA (reference sequence). Written as DNA, the CDR3 is TGCAGTGCTAGTTACCCTGAAACCCTACCGGGACAGGGTTCGATGAGCAATCAGCCCCAGCATTTT. Translation: CSASYPETLPGQGSMSNQPQHF.

The V gene is TRBV21-1, the J gene TRBJ1-4. TRBV21-1 is assigned pseudogene status. The CDR3 is made up of 17 amino acids. This CDR3 reads CASSNVYHKPKNEKLFF. The CDR3 nucleotides are TGTGCCAGCAGCAATGTCTACCACAAGCCTAAAAATGAAAAACTGTTTTTT.

A word on this clonotype: One base away lies a much larger clone, so this may be a sequencing read error. The chain employs TRBV7-2 and TRBJ1-2; D gene ambiguous. This CDR3 is 12 amino acids long. Looked up from germline, CDR1 is SGHTA and CDR2 is FQGNSA. The CDR3 loop reads CASILIGYGYTF. Here the CDR3 DNA reads TGTGCCAGCATCTTAATCGGCTATGGCTACACCTTC. Full variable domain (missing parts from reference TRBV7-2 and TRBJ1-2): GAGVSQSPSNKVTEKGKDVELRCDPISGHTALYWYRQSLGQGLEFLIYFQGNSAPDKSGLPSDRFSAERTGGSVSTLTIQRTQQEDSAVYLCASILIGYGYTFGSGTRLTVV.

The gene calls are TRBV9 and TRBJ2-5, with D maybe TRBD1 (5 bases). CDR3 length: 14 amino acids. The germline V and J ends were trimmed by 0 bases and 13 bases, with 19 bases remaining between them. The V gene's germline CDR1 is SGDLS and CDR2 YYNGEE. This CDR3 is CASSVEGNSYELYF. As DNA, the CDR3 is TGTGCCAGCAGCGTAGAGGGGAACTCCTACGAGCTGTACTTC.

The chain joins TRBV11-2 to TRBJ2-7, with TRBD2 identical over 10 bases. This CDR3 comprises 18 residues. After removal of 5 bases from V and 3 bases from J, the junction contained 16 bases not matched to a gene. Germline CDR1 and CDR2: SGHAT and FQNNGV. The CDR3 sequence is CASSPGTHIAGGLYEQYF. CDR3 DNA: TGTGCCAGCAGCCCGGGGACACATATAGCGGGGGGACTCTACGAGCAGTACTTC.

Only a few counts were recorded for this clonotype. V is TRBV15 and J is TRBJ2-7, with no clear D. The CDR3 covers 14 residues. Germline V gene data show CDR1 as LNHNV and CDR2 as YYDKDF (reference sequence). Trimming left V 0 bases short and J 5 bases short, with 11 bases between. The CDR3 DNA sequence: TGTGCCACCAGCAGAGATCCGGGCAGCGACGAGCAGTACTTC. Translating it yields CATSRDPGSDEQYF.

A note on this clonotype: A read error may account for a junction end that differs from germline. The CDR3 spells CASSEDRAGTDTQYF. The CDR3 nucleotides read TGTGCCAGCAGTGAGGACAGGGCTGGCACGGATACGCAGTATTTT. The V call is TRBV25-1, the J call TRBJ2-3; 8 bases are a match to TRBD1. Germline values: CDR1 MGHDK, CDR2 SYGVNS. This CDR3 is 15 amino acids long.

In this sample, this clonotype turned up a few times. The chain links TRBV10-2 to TRBJ2-5; TRBD2 is a possible D gene (6 bases). From germline, CDR1 is WSHSY and CDR2 SAAADI. The ends were cut back, 6 bases at V and 5 bases at J, with 16 bases in the middle. CDR3 size: 14 residues. CDR3 region: CASRTMGGGETQYF. In DNA form, the CDR3 reads TGCGCCAGCAGGACAATGGGGGGAGGCGAGACCCAGTACTTC.

The chain couples TRBV4-1 to TRBJ2-1; 10 bases line up with TRBD2. Trimming removed 0 bases from V and 8 bases from J; junction bases left unmatched: 13. CDR1 and CDR2 (germline): MGHRA, YSYEKL. The CDR3 contains 18 residues. The CDR3 region is CASSQDLLAGAASHEQFF. The CDR3 DNA reads TGCGCCAGCAGCCAAGATTTGCTAGCGGGGGCCGCCTCCCATGAGCAGTTCTTC.

The chain has TRBV6-2 or TRBV6-3 and TRBJ1-5; no clear D. The CDR3 loop spans 15 amino acids. V was pared by 7 bases and J by 4 bases, with 17 bases between. Germline V CDR1 and CDR2: MNHEY, SVGEGT. CDR3 DNA sequence: TGTGCCAGCACTAACGTGGGCGCCGGTAATCAGCCCCAGCATTTT. Amino acid sequence: CASTNVGAGNQPQHF.